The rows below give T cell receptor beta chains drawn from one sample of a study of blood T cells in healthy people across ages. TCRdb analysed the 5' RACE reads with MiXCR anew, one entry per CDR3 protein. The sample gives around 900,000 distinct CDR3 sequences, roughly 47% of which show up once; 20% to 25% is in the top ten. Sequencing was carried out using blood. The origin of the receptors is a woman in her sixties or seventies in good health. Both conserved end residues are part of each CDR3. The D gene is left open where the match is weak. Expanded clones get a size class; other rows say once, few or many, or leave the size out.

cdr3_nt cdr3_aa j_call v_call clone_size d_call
TGTGCCAGCAGTCCGACCGCGGGATACCAAGAGACCCAGTACTTC CASSPTAGYQETQYF TRBJ2-5 TRBV27 - -
TGTGCCAGCATACAGGGGGGCGGATATTATGGCTACACCTTC CASIQGGGYYGYTF TRBJ1-2 TRBV28 - TRBD1
TGCAGTGCTCCCCAGAAGGGGGCCACAAACATTCAGTACTTC CSAPQKGATNIQYF TRBJ2-4 TRBV20-1 - TRBD1
TGCAGCGTTGCCGAAGAACCCTACTACGAGCAGTACTTC CSVAEEPYYEQYF TRBJ2-7 TRBV29-1 few -
TGTGCCAGCACGGGCGGGAGCACCTACGAGCAGTACTTC CASTGGSTYEQYF TRBJ2-7 TRBV2 - TRBD2
TGTGCCAGCAGTCCCTCCGGACAGCTCACGCAGTATTTT CASSPSGQLTQYF TRBJ2-3 TRBV28 few -
TGCGCCAGCAGCTTGTCTGTCTCAACGAACACTGAAGCTTTCTTT CASSLSVSTNTEAFF TRBJ1-1 TRBV5-1 once -
TGCGCCAGCAGCTTGGAGGCGGGAATTGACGAGCAGTACTTC CASSLEAGIDEQYF TRBJ2-7 TRBV5-1 - -
TGCAGCGTGGGGACAGGGCGACCCTACGAGCAGTACTTC CSVGTGRPYEQYF TRBJ2-7 TRBV29-1 - TRBD1
TGCAGTGCTAGCGGGCCCGGAGAGCCCCATGAGCAGTTCTTC CSASGPGEPHEQFF TRBJ2-1 TRBV20-1 - -
TGCAGTTTTGGGGTGGCAGATACGCAGTATTTT CSFGVADTQYF TRBJ2-3 TRBV20-1 few -
TGTGCCAGCAGTTACTCGAAGGGGGGGGTTTATTCACCCCTCCACTTT CASSYSKGGVYSPLHF TRBJ1-6 TRBV6-5 - -
TGCAGTGCACCAATACTAGCGCGCAAAAACATTCAGTACTTC CSAPILARKNIQYF TRBJ2-4 TRBV20-1 few TRBD2
TGTGCCATCAGCGCTTGGACTAGCGGGGATCCCTACAATGAGCAGTTCTTC CAISAWTSGDPYNEQFF TRBJ2-1 TRBV10-3 - TRBD2
TGTGCCAGCAGCCAAGTTACGGGGATTGGGAAGACCCAGTACTTC CASSQVTGIGKTQYF TRBJ2-5 TRBV3-1 - -
TGCGCCAGCAGCCAACAAGATTACAGCGGTCAAGAGACCCAGTACTTC CASSQQDYSGQETQYF TRBJ2-5 TRBV4-1 few -
TGCGCCAGCAGCACAGGGGCGAGCTCCTACGAGCAGTACTTC CASSTGASSYEQYF TRBJ2-7 TRBV5-1 few TRBD1
TGTGCCAGCAGTTCCGCGGGAGGGGGCCAAGAGACCCAGTACTTC CASSSAGGGQETQYF TRBJ2-5 TRBV6-2/TRBV6-3 - TRBD2
TGCGCCCGCAGCTTGGGGTTCGGGGCCGACGAGCAGTACTTC CARSLGFGADEQYF TRBJ2-7 TRBV5-1 - -
TGTGCCAGCAGCGGATACAGGGGGATTAACTATGGCTACACCTTC CASSGYRGINYGYTF TRBJ1-2 TRBV9 - TRBD1
TGCAGCGCGACTAGCGGGAGTACGTTCCTTACTCGGGAGCAGTACTTC CSATSGSTFLTREQYF TRBJ2-7 TRBV29-1 few TRBD2
TGCGCCAGCAGCCCGTACCCTAAAGGGGGTAGCACAGATACGCAGTATTTT CASSPYPKGGSTDTQYF TRBJ2-3 TRBV5-1 - -
TGTGCCAGCAGTCCGGGACTAGCGTACACAGATACGCAGTATTTT CASSPGLAYTDTQYF TRBJ2-3 TRBV27 - TRBD2
TGTGCCGGCAGCTTAACTAGCGGGAGATACAATGAGCAGTTCTTC CAGSLTSGRYNEQFF TRBJ2-1 TRBV7-2 - TRBD2
TGTGCCAGCAGTTTGGGGGGGGCGACTAACTATGGCTACACCTTC CASSLGGATNYGYTF TRBJ1-2 TRBV6-2/TRBV6-3 - -
TGCAGCCTCATGAGGTTATCCGGTATAGAGCAGTACTTC CSLMRLSGIEQYF TRBJ2-7 TRBV29-1 - -
TGTGCCAGCAGTTACTCGCTCACTAGCGGAGCCTACGAGCAGTACTTC CASSYSLTSGAYEQYF TRBJ2-7 TRBV6-2/TRBV6-3 once TRBD2
TGTGCCAGTAGTAATCCCGGCCAAAACTATGGCTACACCTTC CASSNPGQNYGYTF TRBJ1-2 TRBV19 - -
TGTGCCAGCAGCTTAGACGGACAGAAACAAGAGACCCAATACTTC CASSLDGQKQETQYF TRBJ2-5 TRBV7-2 - -
TGCGCCAGCACGGTGACAGGTCCTATGAACACTGAAGCTTTCTTT CASTVTGPMNTEAFF TRBJ1-1 TRBV5-1 - -
TGTGCCAGCAGCTTAGAGTTGTTCGCCCACTACGAGCAGTACTTC CASSLELFAHYEQYF TRBJ2-7 TRBV7-2 - -
TGCGCCAGCAGCTCGGATTCGAGCTCCTACAATGAGCAGTTCTTC CASSSDSSSYNEQFF TRBJ2-1 TRBV5-1 - -